This T cell receptor (beta chain) was sequenced for a study of T cells after yellow fever vaccination. CDR1 is DFQATT and CDR2 is SNEGSKA in the germline V gene (reference sequence). J was trimmed by 3 bases and V by 3 bases; bases with no gene match: 2. CDR3 length equals 12 residues. TCRdb re-derived calls from the 5' RACE reads in MiXCR, one entry per CDR3 protein. The sample shows about 350,000 distinct CDR3 sequences, 7% to 9% of them seen only once. The chain carries TRBV20-1 and TRBJ2-7, with 7 positions matching TRBD1. This sequence was found in a man aged 18 to 29 who received the YFV17D yellow fever vaccine. Sequences were derived from PBMCs, sampled approximately 40 days after the first yellow fever vaccination. The CDR3 here is CSARGQLYEQYF. As DNA, the CDR3 is TGCAGTGCTAGGGGACAGCTCTACGAGCAGTACTTC.